This T cell receptor beta chain was sequenced during a study of cytomegalovirus exposure and HLA in healthy donors. The CDR3 has 16 amino acids. From germline, CDR1 is LNHDA and CDR2 SQIVND (reference sequence). The germline V and J ends were trimmed by 3 bases and 3 bases, with 14 bases remaining between them. General observations from the study: Specificity of three CMV-associated chains for CMV antigens was verified in vitro. Reportedly, cytomegalovirus status was diagnosed with high sensitivity and specificity.

Points on this clone: Its antigen is unknown.

Data came from immunoSEQ multiplex PCR; TCRdb stores just in-frame clones and leaves some out. The table has 95,000 to 150,000 clones, more than 70% seen once. This receptor was taken from a woman aged 25 to 39 in good health and CMV-seronegative. The sample consisted of PBMCs. The chain combines TRBV19 with TRBJ1-4, with D maybe TRBD1 (5 bases). CDR3 sequence reads: CASSIPRQSPNEKLFF. In nucleotides, the CDR3 is TGTGCCAGTAGTATTCCCAGACAGTCCCCTAATGAAAAACTGTTTTTT.